Below, one T cell receptor beta chain is given with its context. CDR1 SEHNR and CDR2 FQNEAQ come from the germline V gene (reference sequence). CDR3 size: 12 residues. Trimming took 3 bases from V and 9 from J, leaving 11 bases between them. These data originate in a study of T cell changes during pregnancy in multiple sclerosis. Sequencing was performed with immunoSEQ multiplex PCR; in TCRdb, only in-frame clones are kept and a portion is missing. The sample yields some 37,000 clones, 89% seen once. The material sequenced was CD8+ T cells from peripheral blood mononuclear cells, taken in the third trimester of pregnancy. The chain employs TRBV7-9 and TRBJ1-2; D is unresolved. The source of this sequence is a female donor with multiple sclerosis, enrolled in a pregnancy study. The CDR3 coding sequence is TGTGCCAGCAGCTTTTACCGTGAGAGCTACACCTTC. Translating it yields CASSFYRESYTF. Supplemented by reference TRBV7-9 and TRBJ1-2, the full variable domain reads DTGVSQNPRHKITKRGQNVTFRCDPISEHNRLYWYRQTLGQGPEFLTYFQNEAQLEKSRLLSDRFSAERPKGSFSTLEIQRTEQGDSAMYLCASSFYRESYTFGSGTRLTVV.